These 8 T cell receptor beta chains originate from one sample sequenced in a study of shared clonotypes between healthy human individuals. Data came from immunoSEQ multiplex PCR; TCRdb stores just in-frame clones and leaves some out. The sample has roughly 1,800,000 clones; just under 95% are singletons. Naive CD8 populations comprised CD45RO-negative cells positively selected for CCR7, excluding terminally differentiated effector memory CD45RA+ cells. Material for sequencing was naive CD8+ T cells sorted from blood. The receptors derive from a young man in good health.

In its sample, this clone was seen a few times. This chain uses TRBV6-1 with TRBJ1-2; D unresolved. This CDR3 is 11 amino acids long. CDR1 MNHNS and CDR2 SASEGT come from the germline V gene. Trimming left V 2 bases short and J 8 bases short, with 6 bases between. The CDR3 protein is CASSESYGYTF. CDR3 nucleotides: TGTGCCAGCAGTGAATCCTACGGCTACACCTTC.

J is TRBJ1-1 and V is TRBV27; D unclear. Trimming pared 5 bases from V and 4 bases from J, leaving 11 bases between. Germline V lookup: CDR1 MNHEY, CDR2 SMNVEV (reference sequence). This CDR3 has 13 amino acids. The CDR3 spells CASSPETITEAFF. The CDR3 DNA is TGTGCCAGCAGTCCGGAGACCATCACTGAAGCTTTCTTT.

The chain uses TRBV6-1 and TRBJ2-3; 9 nucleotides line up with TRBD2. After removal of 7 bases from V and 5 bases from J, the junction contained 7 bases not matched to a gene. CDR3 length: 14 amino acids. Germline V CDR1 and CDR2: MNHNS, SASEGT. CDR3 DNA sequence: TGTGCCAGCATCCTGGGACTAGCAAGAGATACGCAGTATTTT. Translation: CASILGLARDTQYF.

The CDR3 region is CASSEPGQAYEQYF. In DNA, the CDR3 is TGTGCCAGCAGTGAACCGGGACAGGCCTACGAGCAGTACTTC. The chain employs TRBV25-1 and TRBJ2-7; 8 nucleotides agree with TRBD1. Germline values: CDR1 MGHDK, CDR2 SYGVNS. V was clipped by 2 bases and J by 2 bases; unmatched bases: 2. This CDR3 region has 14 residues.

V gene TRBV21-1 combines with J gene TRBJ1-1. TRBV21-1 corresponds to a pseudogene. The CDR3 has 16 residues. The CDR3 loop reads CASETGRPWLNTEAFF. CDR3 DNA: TGTGCCAGCGAGACGGGACGACCATGGCTGAACACTGAAGCTTTCTTT.

The chain links TRBV20-1 to TRBJ1-2; no clear D. The germline gives CDR1 DFQATT, CDR2 SNEGSKA (reference sequence). The CDR3 contains 11 residues. Trimming cost V 3 bases and J 12 bases, with 14 bases left between them. CDR3 residues: CSARLQFGNTF. The DNA for the CDR3 is TGCAGTGCTAGGTTACAGTTTGGTAACACCTTC.

This chain links TRBV28 with TRBJ2-7; no clear D gene. V was shortened by 5 bases and J by 6 bases, with 8 bases between the two germline ends. Germline V gene lookup returns CDR1 MDHEN and CDR2 SYDVKM. The CDR3 loop spans 11 amino acids. CDR3 in amino acids: CASSIPTEQYF. CDR3 in DNA: TGTGCCAGCAGTATCCCTACCGAGCAGTACTTC.

This chain uses TRBV5-5 with TRBJ2-7; D assignment may be TRBD1 or TRBD2 (5 bases each). CDR1 is SGHKS and CDR2 is YYEKEE in the germline V gene (reference sequence). CDR3 size: 14 residues. V dropped 0 bases and J dropped 0 bases, with 7 bases sitting between them. CDR3 nucleotides: TGTGCCAGCAGCTTGGCAGGGACCTCCTACGAGCAGTACTTC. This gives the protein CASSLAGTSYEQYF.